The TCR beta chain under discussion was sequenced for a study of shared clonotypes between healthy human individuals. Profiling relied on immunoSEQ multiplex PCR, and the TCRdb table lists in-frame clones only, not all of them. The sample records 1 million to 1.3 million clones, around 82% being singletons. Per germline, CDR1 SGHRS and CDR2 YFSETQ. This CDR3 has 15 residues. V lost 6 bases and J lost 2; bases outside the gene matches: 10. This clone was detected once. The TCR originated in a man younger than 35 in good health. Some clones in this sample may be carry-over from other donors' samples. The chain is built from TRBV5-1 and TRBJ2-5; 7 bases are a match to TRBD1. The specimen was memory CD4+ T cells from PBMCs. Subset specified: CD45RA-negative fraction. The CDR3 DNA follows: TGCGCCAGCACTACTATGGGACAGAATCAAGAGACCCAGTACTTC. Translation gives CASTTMGQNQETQYF.